The sequence of this T cell receptor beta chain was determined in a study of cytomegalovirus exposure and HLA in healthy donors. Study-level information: Assignment to the Caucasian-associated ancestry cluster applied to approximately 80% of the approximately 390 genotyped donors. Whole-study findings and limits: The classifier was said to identify cytomegalovirus status with high specificity and sensitivity. As a later analysis revealed, the rate of TCR association differed by HLA locus, with DRB1 most and HLA-C fewest. Most subjects' HLA-A and HLA-B alleles were reportedly predicted from TCR beta sequences.

The PCR was carried out with 60 Vbeta primers and 13 Jbeta primers. Assay: immunoSEQ multiplex PCR; the TCRdb copy retains only in-frame clones and omits some. In the table there are around 150,000 clones, approximately 80% of which are singletons. Comment on this clone: Its cognate antigen is unknown.

This sequence was found in a woman aged 40-49 years in good health and CMV-seropositive. Input material: PBMCs.

CDR3 region: CASSNCGGAGTEAFF. Written as DNA, the CDR3 is TGTGCCAGCAGCAATTGTGGGGGCGCGGGCACTGAAGCTTTCTTT. The chain carries TRBV21-1 and TRBJ1-1; the table's D call, TRBD1, has no DNA check behind it. TRBV21-1 has pseudogene status. The CDR3 covers 15 residues.